Shown below are 32 T cell receptor beta chains from a single sample sequenced in a study of blood T cell repertoires in COVID-19 (dated by TCRdb to 2018 to 2020). The library relied on the immunoSEQ multiplex PCR assay. TCRdb limited this immuneACCESS table to in-frame rearrangements with V and J called. A share of clones is missing; checked studies link under half to unresolved V genes, and the rest is unexplained. For this sample there are around 300,000 clones; roughly nine tenths appear just once. The ten most abundant clones make up 1.7% of the sample. The sequenced sample consisted of PBMCs or T cells enriched from blood (not recorded which). The receptors were gathered from a woman aged 40 to 49 who had recovered from COVID-19.

CDR3: CASSWNRGETQYF. The CDR3 DNA is TGCGCCAGCAGCTGGAACAGGGGGGAGACCCAGTACTTC. The J gene is TRBJ2-5, the V gene TRBV5-1; 8 bases are a match to TRBD1. Germline-derived CDR1 and CDR2 are SGHRS and YFSETQ. The CDR3 has 13 residues. Trimming removed 3 bases from V and 5 bases from J; junction bases left unmatched: 3.

The chain carries TRBV30 and TRBJ1-1, with TRBD1 matching over 8 bases. There are 14 residues in the CDR3. Trimming took 7 bases from V and 4 from J; bases not matched to a gene: 11. Germline CDR1 and CDR2: GTSNPN and SVGIG (reference sequence). For the CDR3, the DNA is TGTGCCTCACCCGCCGGACAGGGCGTCACTGAAGCTTTCTTT. Protein sequence: CASPAGQGVTEAFF.

This clone was detected only a few times. The chain uses TRBV19 and TRBJ1-2; TRBD1 agrees at 7 bases. J gave up 4 bases and V 8 bases, and 10 bases lay outside the gene matches. Germline V lookup: CDR1 LNHDA, CDR2 SQIVND (reference sequence). This CDR3 comprises 14 residues. CDR3 DNA sequence: TGTGCCAGTTCGTCTCCGGGACAGTTCTATGGCTACACCTTC. It translates to CASSSPGQFYGYTF.

J is TRBJ2-7 and V is TRBV18; D is ambiguous. Trimming removed 0 bases from V and 2 bases from J, with 8 bases in between. There are 14 residues in the CDR3. Germline V lookup: CDR1 KGHSH, CDR2 LQKENI. CDR3 sequence: CASSPPRPPYEQYF. The CDR3 nucleotides read TGTGCCAGCTCACCACCGCGTCCGCCCTACGAGCAGTACTTC.

This chain joins TRBV29-1 and TRBJ1-2; 7 positions agree with TRBD1. The trim removed 4 bases at V and 0 bases at J, leaving 8 bases unmatched. The CDR3 is 15 residues long. Germline V gene data show CDR1 as SQVTM and CDR2 as ANQGSEA. CDR3 region: CSVAPGTVANYGYTF. The CDR3, as DNA: TGCAGCGTTGCCCCCGGGACAGTCGCTAACTATGGCTACACCTTC.

This clone was seen more than once but under ten times. The rearrangement uses TRBV3-1 (or the pseudogene TRBV3-2) and TRBJ2-1; D uncertain. V was trimmed by 0 bases and J by 8 bases, leaving 11 bases between them. The CDR3 is 14 residues long. Germline V gives CDR1 LGHDT, CDR2 YNNKEL (reference sequence). CDR3 sequence reads: CASSQDVRRHEQFF. Here the CDR3 DNA reads TGTGCCAGCAGCCAAGATGTCCGGCGGCATGAGCAGTTCTTC.

V and J are TRBV19 and TRBJ1-5, with a tentative D call TRBD1 (5 bases). Germline lookup yields CDR1 LNHDA and CDR2 SQIVND (reference sequence). V was pared by 6 bases and J by 4 bases, with 13 bases between. The CDR3 covers 14 residues. The CDR3 protein is CASSLPGGNQPQHF. The CDR3 DNA sequence: TGTGCCAGTAGCCTACCGGGGGGAAATCAGCCCCAGCATTTT.

The rearrangement links TRBV5-1 to TRBJ1-3, with D unclear. CDR1 and CDR2 (germline): SGHRS, YFSETQ. Trimming left V 0 bases short and J 0 bases short, with 7 bases between. The CDR3 is 15 amino acids. The CDR3 is CASSLGGDSGNTIYF. CDR3 nucleotides: TGCGCCAGCAGCTTGGGAGGAGACTCTGGAAACACCATATATTTT.

CDR3 coding DNA: TGTGCCAGCTCATATGTTCAGGGGGCTCAAAATGAAAAACTGTTTTTT. It encodes CASSYVQGAQNEKLFF. This chain uses TRBV18 with TRBJ1-4; TRBD1 matches at 8 bases. V shed 5 bases, J shed 5 bases, and the junction held 10 bases outside the gene matches. The CDR3 extends over 16 amino acids. Germline V gene lookup returns CDR1 KGHSH and CDR2 LQKENI.

This clone was counted once. The chain recombines TRBV18 with TRBJ2-7, with TRBD1 identical over 7 bases. Trimming took 3 bases from V and 2 from J; bases not matched to a gene: 4. Germline V gene sequence: CDR1 KGHSH, CDR2 LQKENI. There are 14 residues in the CDR3. Written as DNA, the CDR3 is TGTGCCAGCTCACCGCAAGGGACAGCCTACGAGCAGTACTTC. Translated, it gives CASSPQGTAYEQYF.

The chain uses TRBV4-1 and TRBJ1-3; maybe TRBD1 (6 bases). The CDR3 spans 17 residues. V lost 1 base and J lost 0, with 13 bases in between. The germline V gene has CDR1 MGHRA and CDR2 YSYEKL. The CDR3 nucleotides read TGCGCCAGCAGCCAAGTTACAGGGACCGGCTCTGGAAACACCATATATTTT. Translation: CASSQVTGTGSGNTIYF.

J is TRBJ1-2 and V is TRBV11-2; possible D gene TRBD1, 5 bases. The V end lost 5 bases, the J end lost 4 bases, and 11 bases lay between the germline ends. The CDR3 length is 13 residues. CDR1 and CDR2 from the germline V gene are SGHAT and FQNNGV. CDR3 sequence: CASSPGEGYGYTF. CDR3 in DNA: TGTGCCAGCAGCCCGGGGGAGGGCTATGGCTACACCTTC.

The V and J genes are TRBV2 and TRBJ1-1; D is uncertain. From germline, CDR1 is SNHLY and CDR2 FYNNEI. The CDR3 is 15 residues long. Trimming pared 7 bases from V and 1 base from J, leaving 16 bases between. CDR3 region: CASTRGGGENTEAFF. The CDR3 nucleotides read TGTGCCAGCACAAGAGGAGGCGGTGAGAACACTGAAGCTTTCTTT.

The chain has TRBV4-1 and TRBJ2-4, with TRBD1 as a possible D gene (6 bases). V lost 3 bases and J 0 bases, leaving 15 bases between the germline ends. The CDR3 covers 17 residues. Germline CDR1 reads MGHRA; CDR2 reads YSYEKL. CDR3 DNA sequence: TGCGCCAGCAGCCAGGGCCCCGGACAGTTAGCCAAAAACATTCAGTACTTC. Translated, it gives CASSQGPGQLAKNIQYF.

The chain recombines TRBV2 with TRBJ1-2, with TRBD1 matching over 8 bases. CDR1 and CDR2 from the germline V gene are SNHLY and FYNNEI. Losses at the gene ends were 1 base for V and 5 bases for J; bases not matched to a gene: 6. The CDR3 loop spans 15 amino acids. Written as DNA, the CDR3 is TGTGCCAGCAGTGAAGAACAGGGGGTTAGGTATGGCTACACCTTC. Translated, it gives CASSEEQGVRYGYTF.

The rearrangement joins TRBV7-9 to TRBJ2-5; 9 nucleotides align to TRBD1. CDR3 length equals 15 residues. Per the germline V gene, CDR1 is SEHNR and CDR2 is FQNEAQ (reference sequence). The J segment lost 2 bases and the V segment lost 6 bases, leaving 7 bases of the junction unmatched. CDR3 loop: CASSLGQGGQETQYF. CDR3 nucleotides: TGTGCCAGCAGTCTGGGACAGGGCGGACAAGAGACCCAGTACTTC.

The CDR3 DNA follows: TGCGCCAGCAGCCCTTCCGCCCGGACAGTCTACGAGCAGTACTTC. This encodes CASSPSARTVYEQYF. This chain uses TRBV5-1 with TRBJ2-7; D is perhaps TRBD1 (6 bases). Germline V gene data show CDR1 as SGHRS and CDR2 as YFSETQ. The CDR3 runs 15 residues. V was cut by 4 bases and J by 3 bases, with 17 bases left in between.

The gene calls are TRBV6-5 and TRBJ1-2; D possibly corresponds to TRBD1 (5 bases). The CDR3 has 14 amino acids. V dropped 6 bases and J dropped 4 bases, with 15 bases sitting between them. CDR1 MNHEY and CDR2 SVGAGI come from the germline V gene. In DNA form, the CDR3 reads TGTGCCAGCAGGAAAGAGCAGGGTAGCTATGGCTACACCTTC. Encoded protein: CASRKEQGSYGYTF.

The chain has TRBV6-5 and TRBJ1-2; D possibly corresponds to TRBD1 (5 bases). Trimming shortened V by 2 bases and J by 8 bases, and 15 bases separated the two germline ends. The CDR3 sequence is 14 residues long. The germline gives CDR1 MNHEY, CDR2 SVGAGI. The CDR3 DNA follows: TGTGCCAGCAGTTACAGCGGGGGGGTCGAAGGCTACACCTTC. This encodes CASSYSGGVEGYTF.

The chain employs TRBV5-4 and TRBJ1-1; a possible D gene is TRBD1 (6 bases). Per germline, CDR1 SGHNT and CDR2 YYREEE (reference sequence). The CDR3 loop spans 15 amino acids. Trimming took off 5 bases at V and 6 bases at J, with 20 bases between the two ends. In DNA form, the CDR3 reads TGTGCCAGCAGTTCGGGAGGGGGGCTAGTGGCTGAAGCTTTCTTT. Encoded protein: CASSSGGGLVAEAFF. Supplemented by reference TRBV5-4 and TRBJ1-1, the full variable domain reads ETGVTQSPTHLIKTRGQQVTLRCSSQSGHNTVSWYQQALGQGPQFIFQYYREEENGRGNFPPRFSGLQFPNYSSELNVNALELDDSALYLCASSSGGGLVAEAFFGQGTRLTVV.

This clone was observed a handful of times. The chain combines TRBV5-1 with TRBJ1-5; 10 bases align to TRBD1. V trimming: 4 bases; J trimming: 11 bases; junction bases outside the gene matches: 12. This CDR3 has 15 amino acids. Germline V gene sequence: CDR1 SGHRS, CDR2 YFSETQ. CDR3 region: CASSPTGGAQKTQHF. The CDR3 DNA sequence: TGCGCCAGCAGCCCGACAGGGGGCGCCCAGAAGACCCAGCATTTT.

This rearrangement joins TRBV20-1 to TRBJ1-6; D is possibly TRBD1 (5 bases). CDR3 size: 15 residues. Trimming removed 3 bases at V and 6 bases at J, with 15 bases between. Germline V gives CDR1 DFQATT, CDR2 SNEGSKA (reference sequence). CDR3 nucleotides: TGCAGTGCTAGTGAGGGACTCCGGGTTAATTCACCCCTCCACTTT. Its translation is CSASEGLRVNSPLHF.

The rearrangement joins TRBV27 to TRBJ2-1; TRBD1 matches 8 bases. CDR1 is MNHEY and CDR2 is SMNVEV in the germline V gene (reference sequence). CDR3 size: 15 residues. V shed 4 bases, J shed 3 bases, and the junction held 5 bases outside the gene matches. The CDR3 loop reads CASSSGQGGYNEQFF. The CDR3 bases are TGTGCCAGCAGTTCAGGACAGGGTGGCTACAATGAGCAGTTCTTC.

This chain joins TRBV3-1 (or the pseudogene TRBV3-2) and TRBJ1-1, with TRBD1 matching 8 bases. This CDR3 is 13 amino acids long. V lost 5 bases, J lost 5 bases, and 4 bases stayed unmatched. Looked up from germline, CDR1 is LGHDT and CDR2 is YNNKEL (reference sequence). The DNA of the CDR3 is TGTGCCAGCAGCTACAGGGGGGAGACTGAAGCTTTCTTT. This sequence encodes CASSYRGETEAFF.

The chain links TRBV4-1 to TRBJ2-3, with 15 bases lining up with TRBD2. CDR1 and CDR2 from the germline V gene are MGHRA and YSYEKL. The CDR3 consists of 17 residues. Unmatched junction bases numbered 5, after V lost 6 bases and J lost 1 base. CDR3 protein: CASSRTSGGAGTDTQYF. Written as DNA, the CDR3 is TGCGCCAGCAGTCGGACTAGCGGGGGGGCGGGCACAGATACGCAGTATTTT.

This clone has just one count. This chain connects TRBV5-4 to TRBJ1-6, with D maybe TRBD1 (5 bases). V lost 1 base, J lost 0 bases, and 20 bases lay in between. Germline CDR1 and CDR2: SGHNT and YYREEE (reference sequence). The CDR3 is 20 residues long. This chain's CDR3 is CASSLSPGRIESSYNSPLHF. As DNA, the CDR3 is TGTGCCAGCAGCTTGTCTCCAGGGCGCATCGAGAGCTCCTATAATTCACCCCTCCACTTT.

The chain has TRBV27 and TRBJ2-7; 8 nucleotides agree with TRBD1. The CDR3 covers 15 residues. The germline V gene has CDR1 MNHEY and CDR2 SMNVEV (reference sequence). V was clipped by 5 bases and J by 2 bases; unmatched bases: 8. DNA for the CDR3: TGTGCCAGCAGTAACAAAAACAGGGGGGCCTACGAGCAGTACTTC. This translates into CASSNKNRGAYEQYF.

V usage is TRBV7-2 and J usage is TRBJ1-3; D is uncertain. CDR1 is SGHTA and CDR2 is FQGNSA in the germline V gene. Trimming cost V 2 bases and J 8 bases, with 19 bases left between them. The CDR3 runs to 16 residues. The CDR3 DNA follows: TGTGCCAGCAGCTTACTTTACGGGATTCAAGGAGACACCATATATTTT. Translation gives CASSLLYGIQGDTIYF.

The rearrangement uses TRBV5-1 and TRBJ1-2, with 7 bases aligning to TRBD1. This CDR3 contains 14 residues. Germline V gene lookup returns CDR1 SGHRS and CDR2 YFSETQ. V dropped 0 bases and J dropped 2; count of bases not matched to a gene: 1. CDR3 DNA: TGCGCCAGCAGCTTGGGGGACAGCAACTATGGCTACACCTTC. Translating gives CASSLGDSNYGYTF.

The V gene is TRBV27, the J gene TRBJ1-5; the match to TRBD1 covers 8 bases. Germline V CDR1 and CDR2: MNHEY, SMNVEV (reference sequence). V gave up 0 bases and J gave up 0 bases; unmatched junction bases: 7. This CDR3 region has 18 residues. The CDR3 protein is CASSLSGAGQGSNQPQHF. The CDR3 DNA follows: TGTGCCAGCAGTTTATCGGGGGCCGGACAGGGTAGCAATCAGCCCCAGCATTTT.

The J gene is TRBJ2-1, the V gene TRBV3-1 (or the pseudogene TRBV3-2), with TRBD1 matching over 12 bases. V shed 4 bases, J shed 10 bases, and the junction held 5 bases outside the gene matches. Germline V CDR1 and CDR2: LGHDT, YNNKEL (reference sequence). This CDR3 contains 14 residues. The CDR3 is CASSRDRGQQEQFF. CDR3 sequence (DNA): TGTGCCAGCAGCCGGGACAGGGGGCAGCAGGAGCAGTTCTTC.

CDR3 DNA sequence: TGTGCCAGCACGCGGGGAGGGATTGCTAACTATGGCTACACCTTC. Translated, it gives CASTRGGIANYGYTF. The chain combines TRBV19 with TRBJ1-2; no clear D. The germline gives CDR1 LNHDA, CDR2 SQIVND (reference sequence). The V and J ends lost 9 bases and 0 bases respectively, with 17 bases between them. CDR3 length: 15 residues.